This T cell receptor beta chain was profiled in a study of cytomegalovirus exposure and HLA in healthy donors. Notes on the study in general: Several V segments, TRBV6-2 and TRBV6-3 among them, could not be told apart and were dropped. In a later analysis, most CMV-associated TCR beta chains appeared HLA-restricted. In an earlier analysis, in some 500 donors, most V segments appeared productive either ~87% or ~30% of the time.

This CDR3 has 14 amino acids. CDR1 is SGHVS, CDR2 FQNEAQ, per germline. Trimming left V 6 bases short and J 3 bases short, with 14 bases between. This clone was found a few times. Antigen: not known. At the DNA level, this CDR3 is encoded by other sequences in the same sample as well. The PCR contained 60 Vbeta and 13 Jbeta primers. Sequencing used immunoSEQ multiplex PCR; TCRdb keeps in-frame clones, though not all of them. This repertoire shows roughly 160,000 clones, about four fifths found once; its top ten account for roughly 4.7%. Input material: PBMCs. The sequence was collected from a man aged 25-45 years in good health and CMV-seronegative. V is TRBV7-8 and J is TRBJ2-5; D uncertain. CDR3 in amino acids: CASRRQVLEETQYF. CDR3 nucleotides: TGTGCCAGCAGACGCCAAGTACTGGAAGAGACCCAGTACTTC.